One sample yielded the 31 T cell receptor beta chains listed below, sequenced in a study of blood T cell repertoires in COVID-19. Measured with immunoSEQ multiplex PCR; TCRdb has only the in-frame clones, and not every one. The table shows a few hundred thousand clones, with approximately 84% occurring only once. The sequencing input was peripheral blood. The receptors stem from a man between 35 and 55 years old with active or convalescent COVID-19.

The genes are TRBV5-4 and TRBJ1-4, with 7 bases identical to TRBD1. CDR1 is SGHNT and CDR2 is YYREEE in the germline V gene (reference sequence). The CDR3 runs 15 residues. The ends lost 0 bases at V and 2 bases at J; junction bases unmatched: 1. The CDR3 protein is CASSLGGGTNEKLFF. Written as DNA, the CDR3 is TGTGCCAGCAGCTTGGGAGGGGGCACTAATGAAAAACTGTTTTTT.

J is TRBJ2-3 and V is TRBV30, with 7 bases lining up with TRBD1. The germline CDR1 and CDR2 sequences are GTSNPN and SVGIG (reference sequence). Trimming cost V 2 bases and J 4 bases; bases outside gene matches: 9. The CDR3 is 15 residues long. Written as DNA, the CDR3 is TGTGCCTGGAGTTTGGGGACAGACCTCGCAGATACGCAGTATTTT. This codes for CAWSLGTDLADTQYF.

Here the CDR3 reads CAISEQTSATDTQYF. The DNA of the CDR3 is TGTGCCATCAGTGAGCAGACCAGCGCCACAGATACGCAGTATTTT. V gene TRBV10-3 combines with J gene TRBJ2-3; D is undetermined. Germline CDR1 is ENHRY and CDR2 is SYGVKD. V shed 2 bases and J shed 2 bases, with 11 bases lying between them. The CDR3 covers 15 residues.

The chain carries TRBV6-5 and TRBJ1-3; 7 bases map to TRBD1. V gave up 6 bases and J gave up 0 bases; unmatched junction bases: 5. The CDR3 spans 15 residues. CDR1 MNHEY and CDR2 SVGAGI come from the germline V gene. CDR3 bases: TGTGCCAGCAGGGATAGACAGGGCTCTGGAAACACCATATATTTT. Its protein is CASRDRQGSGNTIYF.

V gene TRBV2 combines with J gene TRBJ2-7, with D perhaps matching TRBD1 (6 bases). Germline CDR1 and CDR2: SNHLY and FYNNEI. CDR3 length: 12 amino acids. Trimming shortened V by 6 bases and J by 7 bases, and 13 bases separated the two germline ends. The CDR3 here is CASRDRLLEQYF. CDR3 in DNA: TGTGCCAGCAGGGACAGACTATTAGAGCAGTACTTC.

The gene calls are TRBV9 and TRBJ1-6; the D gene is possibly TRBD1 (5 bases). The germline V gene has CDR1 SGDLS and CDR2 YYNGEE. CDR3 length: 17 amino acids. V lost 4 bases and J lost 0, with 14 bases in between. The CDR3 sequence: CASSSGHQVSYNSPLHF. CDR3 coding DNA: TGTGCCAGCAGCTCAGGACACCAAGTCTCCTATAATTCACCCCTCCACTTT.

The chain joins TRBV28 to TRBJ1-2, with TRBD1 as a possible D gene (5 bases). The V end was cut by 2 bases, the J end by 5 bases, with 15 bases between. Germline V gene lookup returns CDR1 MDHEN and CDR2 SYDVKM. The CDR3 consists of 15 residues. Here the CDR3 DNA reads TGTGCCAGCAGTTTAAGTCGGGGGGGAATTTATGGCTACACCTTC. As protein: CASSLSRGGIYGYTF.

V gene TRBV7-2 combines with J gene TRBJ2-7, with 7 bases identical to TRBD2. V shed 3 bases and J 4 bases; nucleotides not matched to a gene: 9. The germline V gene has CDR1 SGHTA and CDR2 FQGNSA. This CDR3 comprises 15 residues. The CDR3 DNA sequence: TGTGCCAGCAGCTTTCGGGGGAGGGTAGAATACGAGCAGTACTTC. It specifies CASSFRGRVEYEQYF.

CDR3 coding DNA: TGCGCCAGTTATGGGACTAGCGCCTACAATGAGCAGTTCTTC. This gives the protein CASYGTSAYNEQFF. The V call is TRBV5-1, the J call TRBJ2-1; 10 bases map to TRBD2. V shed 8 bases and J 2 bases; nucleotides not matched to a gene: 4. Germline lookup yields CDR1 SGHRS and CDR2 YFSETQ. The length of the CDR3 is 14 residues.

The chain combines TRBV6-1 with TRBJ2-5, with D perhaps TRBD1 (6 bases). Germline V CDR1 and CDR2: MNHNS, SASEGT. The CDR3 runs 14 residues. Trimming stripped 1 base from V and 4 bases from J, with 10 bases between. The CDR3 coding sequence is TGTGCCAGCAGTGAAGGGGGGCAGGGAGAGACCCAGTACTTC. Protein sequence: CASSEGGQGETQYF.

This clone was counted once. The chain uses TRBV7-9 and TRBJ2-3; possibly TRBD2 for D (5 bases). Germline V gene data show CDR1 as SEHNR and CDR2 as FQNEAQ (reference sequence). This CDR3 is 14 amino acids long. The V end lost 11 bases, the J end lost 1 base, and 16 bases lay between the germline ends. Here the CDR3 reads CAFDGVGGTDTQYF. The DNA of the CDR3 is TGTGCCTTTGACGGGGTAGGAGGCACAGATACGCAGTATTTT.

The CDR3 sequence is CASKGGLGNTIYF. The CDR3 bases are TGTGCCAGTAAGGGGGGGCTCGGAAACACCATATATTTT. The chain couples TRBV19 to TRBJ1-3, with TRBD1 as a possible D gene (6 bases). Trimming took off 7 bases at V and 4 bases at J, with 11 bases between the two ends. The CDR3 spans 13 residues. Germline V gene lookup returns CDR1 LNHDA and CDR2 SQIVND (reference sequence).

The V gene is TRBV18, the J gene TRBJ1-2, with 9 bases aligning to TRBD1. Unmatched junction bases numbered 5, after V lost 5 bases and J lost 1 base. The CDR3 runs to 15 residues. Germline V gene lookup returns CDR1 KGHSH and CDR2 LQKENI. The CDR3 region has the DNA TGTGCCAGCTCAGCCTGGGACAGGGTTAACTATGGCTACACCTTC. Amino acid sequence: CASSAWDRVNYGYTF.

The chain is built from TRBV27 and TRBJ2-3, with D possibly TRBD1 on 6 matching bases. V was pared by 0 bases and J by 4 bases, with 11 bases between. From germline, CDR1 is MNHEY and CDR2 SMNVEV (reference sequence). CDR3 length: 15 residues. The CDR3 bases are TGTGCCAGCAGTTTATCACCCACAGGGTCAGATACGCAGTATTTT. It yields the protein CASSLSPTGSDTQYF.

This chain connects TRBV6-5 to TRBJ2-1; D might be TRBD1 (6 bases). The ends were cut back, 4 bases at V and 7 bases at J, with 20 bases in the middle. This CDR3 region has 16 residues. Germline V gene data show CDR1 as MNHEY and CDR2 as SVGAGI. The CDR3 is CASSLGPGQSQNEQFF. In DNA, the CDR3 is TGTGCCAGCAGTTTGGGACCGGGACAAAGCCAGAATGAGCAGTTCTTC.

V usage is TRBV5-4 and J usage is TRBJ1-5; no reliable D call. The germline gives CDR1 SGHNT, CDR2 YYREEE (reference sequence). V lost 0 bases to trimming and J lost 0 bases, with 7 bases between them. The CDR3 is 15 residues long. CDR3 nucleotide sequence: TGTGCCAGCAGCTTGGGCGGGTATAGCAATCAGCCCCAGCATTTT. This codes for CASSLGGYSNQPQHF.

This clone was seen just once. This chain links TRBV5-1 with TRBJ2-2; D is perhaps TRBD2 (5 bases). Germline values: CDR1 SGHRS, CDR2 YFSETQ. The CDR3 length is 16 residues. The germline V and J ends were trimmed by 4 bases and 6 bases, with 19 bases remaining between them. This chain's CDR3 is CASSHGVSPGSGELFF. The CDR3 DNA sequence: TGCGCCAGCAGCCACGGCGTATCCCCGGGATCCGGGGAGCTGTTTTTT.

The CDR3 spells CASSLEQGVYGYTF. In nucleotides, the CDR3 is TGTGCCAGCAGCTTGGAGCAGGGGGTTTATGGCTACACCTTC. The chain couples TRBV5-5 to TRBJ1-2, with 7 bases that match TRBD1. The germline CDR1 and CDR2 sequences are SGHKS and YYEKEE (reference sequence). The J segment lost 5 bases and the V segment lost 0 bases, leaving 4 bases of the junction unmatched. There are 14 residues in the CDR3.

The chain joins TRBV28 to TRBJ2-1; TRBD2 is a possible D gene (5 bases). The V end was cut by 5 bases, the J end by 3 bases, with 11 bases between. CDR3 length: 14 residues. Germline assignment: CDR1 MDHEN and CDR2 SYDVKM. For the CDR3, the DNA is TGTGCCAGCAGTACGGGGATCCTCTACAATGAGCAGTTCTTC. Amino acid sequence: CASSTGILYNEQFF. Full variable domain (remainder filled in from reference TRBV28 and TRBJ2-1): DVKVTQSSRYLVKRTGEKVFLECVQDMDHENMFWYRQDPGLGLRLIYFSYDVKMKEKGDIPEGYSVSREKKERFSLILESASTNQTSMYLCASSTGILYNEQFFGPGTRLTVL.

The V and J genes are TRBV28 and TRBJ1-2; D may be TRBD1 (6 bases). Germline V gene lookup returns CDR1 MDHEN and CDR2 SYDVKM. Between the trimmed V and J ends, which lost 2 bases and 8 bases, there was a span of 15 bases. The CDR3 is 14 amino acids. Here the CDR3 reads CASSLAQGRGGYTF. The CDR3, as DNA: TGTGCCAGCAGTTTAGCCCAGGGTAGGGGGGGCTACACCTTC.

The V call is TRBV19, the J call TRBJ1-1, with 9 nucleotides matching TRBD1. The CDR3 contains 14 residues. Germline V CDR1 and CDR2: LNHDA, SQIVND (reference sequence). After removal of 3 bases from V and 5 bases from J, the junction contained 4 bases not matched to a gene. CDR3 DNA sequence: TGTGCCAGTAGTATGGGACAGGGCTGGACTGAAGCTTTCTTT. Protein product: CASSMGQGWTEAFF.

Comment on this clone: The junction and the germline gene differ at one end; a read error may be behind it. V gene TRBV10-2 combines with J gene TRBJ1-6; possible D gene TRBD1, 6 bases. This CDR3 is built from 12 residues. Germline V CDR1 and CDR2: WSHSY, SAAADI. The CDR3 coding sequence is TGCGCCAGCAGTGAGCTACAGGGAAGCTTCAGCTTT. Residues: CASSELQGSFSF.

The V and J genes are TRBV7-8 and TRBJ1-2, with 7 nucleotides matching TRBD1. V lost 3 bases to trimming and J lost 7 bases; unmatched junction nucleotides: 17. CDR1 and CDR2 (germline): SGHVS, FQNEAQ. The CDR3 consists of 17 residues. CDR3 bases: TGTGCCAGCAGCTTCCCGGACCTCGCACAGGGGACCACTGGCTACACCTTC. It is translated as CASSFPDLAQGTTGYTF.

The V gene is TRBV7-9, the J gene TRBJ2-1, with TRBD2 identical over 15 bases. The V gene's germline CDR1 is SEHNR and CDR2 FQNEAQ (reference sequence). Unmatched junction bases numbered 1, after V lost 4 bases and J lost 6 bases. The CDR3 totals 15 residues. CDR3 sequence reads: CASSSGLAGGNEQFF. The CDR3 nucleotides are TGTGCCAGCAGCTCGGGACTAGCGGGAGGCAATGAGCAGTTCTTC.

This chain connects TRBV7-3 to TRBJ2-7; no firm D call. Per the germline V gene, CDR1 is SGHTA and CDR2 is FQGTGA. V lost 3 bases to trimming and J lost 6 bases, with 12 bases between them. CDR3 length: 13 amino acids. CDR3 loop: CASSLEQLSEQYF. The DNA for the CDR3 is TGTGCCAGCAGCTTGGAACAGCTTTCCGAGCAGTACTTC.

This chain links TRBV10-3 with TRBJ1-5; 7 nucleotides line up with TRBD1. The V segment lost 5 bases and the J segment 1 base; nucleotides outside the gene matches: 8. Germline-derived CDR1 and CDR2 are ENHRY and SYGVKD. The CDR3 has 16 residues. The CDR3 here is CAISLGRGLSNQPQHF. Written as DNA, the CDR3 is TGTGCCATCAGTTTGGGTAGGGGGCTGAGCAATCAGCCCCAGCATTTT.

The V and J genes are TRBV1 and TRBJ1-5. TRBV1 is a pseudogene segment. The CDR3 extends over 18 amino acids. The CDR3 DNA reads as TGCACCAGCAGCCAAGAGCCCGGGTATGAGGAGGGCAATCAGCCCCAGCATTTT. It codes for CTSSQEPGYEEGNQPQHF.

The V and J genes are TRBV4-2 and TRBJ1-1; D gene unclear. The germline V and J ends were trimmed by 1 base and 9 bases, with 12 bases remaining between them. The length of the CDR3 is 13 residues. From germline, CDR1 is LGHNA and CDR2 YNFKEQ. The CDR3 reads CASSQVVNRKAFF. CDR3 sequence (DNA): TGTGCCAGCAGCCAAGTAGTAAACAGAAAAGCTTTCTTT.

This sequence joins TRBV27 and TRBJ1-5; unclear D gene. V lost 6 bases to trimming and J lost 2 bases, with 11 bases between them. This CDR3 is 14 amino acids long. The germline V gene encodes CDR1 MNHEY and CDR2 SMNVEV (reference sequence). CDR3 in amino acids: CASRDGLGNQPQHF. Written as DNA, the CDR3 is TGTGCCAGCAGAGATGGGCTTGGCAATCAGCCCCAGCATTTT.

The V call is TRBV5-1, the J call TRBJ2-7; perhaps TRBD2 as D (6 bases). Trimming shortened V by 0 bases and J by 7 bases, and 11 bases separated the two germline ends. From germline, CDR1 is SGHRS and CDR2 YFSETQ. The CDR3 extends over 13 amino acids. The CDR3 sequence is CASSLGGRGEQYF. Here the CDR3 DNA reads TGCGCCAGCAGCTTGGGGGGCCGGGGGGAGCAGTACTTC. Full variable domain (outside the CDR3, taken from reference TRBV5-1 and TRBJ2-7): KAGVTQTPRYLIKTRGQQVTLSCSPISGHRSVSWYQQTPGQGLQFLFEYFSETQRNKGNFPGRFSGRQFSNSRSEMNVSTLELGDSALYLCASSLGGRGEQYFGPGTRLTVT.

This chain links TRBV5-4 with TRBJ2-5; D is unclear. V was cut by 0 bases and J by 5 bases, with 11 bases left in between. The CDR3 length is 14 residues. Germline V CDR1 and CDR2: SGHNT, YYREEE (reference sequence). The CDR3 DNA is TGTGCCAGCAGCTTGGTAGCTAGTCCGGAGACCCAGTACTTC. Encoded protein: CASSLVASPETQYF.